This T cell receptor (beta chain) came from a study of identical twins (dated by TCRdb to 2015 to 2016). The study in broad terms: TCR alpha and beta repertoires from monozygotic twins, unrelated adults of various ages and cord blood were deep-sequenced to test whether fetal clonotypes persist. Replicate twin experiments were performed at different times using different library preparation protocols to rule out contamination. Points the paper makes about the study in general: Fewer insertions were carried by abundant cord blood beta clonotypes; a weaker similar trend was observed in young adult naive repertoires, while no such trend was observed in memory repertoires. Because the same donors could not be followed over many years, the conclusions relied on cross-sectional statistical analysis. In beta out-of-frame sequences, excess twin sharing was weaker, because having fewer shared sequences lowered the signal-to-noise ratio. In monozygotic twins, out-of-frame TCR alpha sharing was systematically underestimated by recombination models, although the models agreed with sharing between unrelated individuals. Invariant T cells such as MAIT and iNKT could partly confound zero-insertion analyses, though diverse VJ usage argued against this for most clonotypes. Compared with coincidental sharing between unrelated individuals, an excess of low generation-probability sequences was observed among out-of-frame TCR alpha sequences shared between twins.

The protocol used for the library was 5' RACE. TCRdb lists the instrument as Illumina HiSeq 2000. Template switching added a universal primer binding site, and the final cDNA carried a unique molecular identifier that allowed TCR cDNA molecules to be counted accurately. Specific primers in the conserved constant-segment region were used to synthesize first-strand cDNA for TCR alpha and beta chains. Each cDNA library was double barcoded, with a SMART-Mk sample barcode plus Illumina barcodes, to control for contamination. TruSeq adapter sequences, together with Illumina sample barcodes, were added in two successive PCR steps. The TCR alpha and beta cDNA libraries were sequenced on the Illumina HiSeq platform using custom primers. The published analysis was carried out like this. MiGEC processed the raw reads to extract unique molecular identifiers, while MiXCR was used to determine the CDR3 positions. For each individual, recombination models were inferred using an EM algorithm with the repgenHMM and IGoR tools. The analysis of shared clonotypes was done with the tcR package in R, with sharing normalized by the product of cloneset sizes. To study raw recombination without the effects of thymic and clonal selection, out-of-frame nonproductive sequences were analyzed. TCRdb reworked the public reads: Q25 trimming with fastp, MiXCR clone assembly, productive beta chains retained. Rows merge per CDR3 protein into single entries with the most common DNA and genes. TCRdb assigned the V and J calls; the authors' analysis was not used. The sample has a few hundred thousand distinct CDR3 sequences on record, nearly 10% of them singletons. The ten largest clones capture more than 2.5% of the sample.

From the germline V gene, CDR1 is SGHTA and CDR2 is FQGNSA. The CDR3 sequence holds 15 residues, the cysteine and phenylalanine included. Only the CDR3 portion is preserved as DNA: 45 bases, with reading frame beginning at the first base. Trimming removed 1 base from V and 7 bases from J; the gene matches leave 6 bases unexplained. Every donor in the study was a healthy Caucasian. The twin cohort comprised three pairs of female monozygotic twins, all aged roughly 18 to 30 years. Peripheral blood mononuclear cells were used as the source from which RNA for TCR libraries was isolated. Note on this clonotype: Its antigen is unknown. Base-call qualities are not available, and no considerably larger clone is one nucleotide away.

These data were also reused for a study on yellow fever vaccine responses in identical twins. As noted in the second study: The authors reported that the T cell response to vaccination in identical twins appeared partly convergent and partly personalized. The study precisely tracked vaccine-responding T cell clones in identical twins.

The sequencing input was PBMCs. The sequence joins TRBV7-2 to TRBJ2-1; 8 nucleotides in the junction match TRBD2. This TCR was sampled from a woman between 18 and 29 years old in good health. The sequenced DNA: TGTGCCAGCAGCTTAGTGGGGACTAGTAGGAATGAGCAGTTCTTC. This yields the protein CASSLVGTSRNEQFF. The reference TRBV7-2 and TRBJ2-1 proteins fill in what lies around the CDR3, so the full variable domain reads GAGVSQSPSNKVTEKGKDVELRCDPISGHTALYWYRQSLGQGLEFLIYFQGNSAPDKSGLPSDRFSAERTGGSVSTLTIQRTQQEDSAVYLCASSLVGTSRNEQFFGPGTRLTVL.